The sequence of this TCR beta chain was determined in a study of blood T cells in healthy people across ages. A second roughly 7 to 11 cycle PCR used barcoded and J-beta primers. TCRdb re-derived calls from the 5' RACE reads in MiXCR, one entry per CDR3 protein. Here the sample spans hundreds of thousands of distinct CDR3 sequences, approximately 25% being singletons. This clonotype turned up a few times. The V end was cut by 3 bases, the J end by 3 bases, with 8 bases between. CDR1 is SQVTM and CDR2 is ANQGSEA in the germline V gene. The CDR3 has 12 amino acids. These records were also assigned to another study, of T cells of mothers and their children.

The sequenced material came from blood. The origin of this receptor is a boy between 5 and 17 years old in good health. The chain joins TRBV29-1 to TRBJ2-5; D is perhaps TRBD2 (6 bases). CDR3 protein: CSVDGLKETQYF. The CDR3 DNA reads TGCAGCGTTGATGGACTAAAAGAGACCCAGTACTTC.